This TCR beta chain was found in a study of blood T cell repertoires in COVID-19. The V gene's germline CDR1 is SGHRS and CDR2 YFSETQ. The CDR3 has 16 residues. V trimming: 1 base; J trimming: 3 bases; junction bases outside the gene matches: 8. The Seattle site enrolled patients during active infection and followed them longitudinally. In the authors' workflow: Scientists estimated how many nucleated cells there were by amplifying reference gene primers. This table comes from immunoSEQ multiplex PCR, and its TCRdb copy is limited to in-frame clones, with some not included. That table gives V, J and clone size, and the DNA gave D and trimming. The repertoire holds about 62,000 clones, with approximately 92% as singletons.

The source is a woman aged 55-69 years with COVID-19, enrolled during active disease. Sequenced input: peripheral blood. V gene TRBV5-1 combines with J gene TRBJ2-5, with TRBD1 identical over 8 bases. The CDR3 protein is CASSLNFQDREETQYF. The CDR3 DNA is TGCGCCAGCAGCTTGAACTTTCAGGACAGGGAAGAGACCCAGTACTTC.